This T cell receptor (beta chain) was sequenced during a study of T-cell memory formation after mild COVID-19. This clonotype was observed at least ten times. The target antigen is unknown. V lost 1 base to trimming and J lost 7 bases; unmatched junction nucleotides: 4. Germline V CDR1 and CDR2: SGHTA, FQGNSA. The CDR3 runs 14 residues. Findings and caveats of the study: Clones that shrank (day 15 to 85) were balanced CD4/CD8, whereas later expanders leaned CD4+. Cross-reactive memory apparently joined, as some responding clones appeared in pre-infection memory. CD4+ contracting clones were mainly CM and EM; CD8+ ones, EMRA.

Libraries for TCRalpha and TCRbeta carried sample barcodes and unique molecular identifiers via 5'RACE. TCRdb recomputed calls from the 5' RACE reads with MiXCR, one row per CDR3 protein. This sample has some 120,000 distinct CDR3 sequences, with 5% to 6.5% found just once. The chain couples TRBV7-2 to TRBJ2-1; 7 bases match TRBD1. The clonotype was recovered from an adult woman who had mild COVID-19 (a few samples of this study predate the infection). Cell type and time point are not known. What was sequenced was PBMCs or a T cell subset sorted from them (not recorded which). CDR3 coding DNA: TGTGCCAGCAGCTTAGGACAGGGTCGGAATGAGCAGTTCTTC. Amino acids: CASSLGQGRNEQFF. The full variable domain, its missing parts supplied by reference TRBV7-2 and TRBJ2-1, is GAGVSQSPSNKVTEKGKDVELRCDPISGHTALYWYRQSLGQGLEFLIYFQGNSAPDKSGLPSDRFSAERTGGSVSTLTIQRTQQEDSAVYLCASSLGQGRNEQFFGPGTRLTVL.